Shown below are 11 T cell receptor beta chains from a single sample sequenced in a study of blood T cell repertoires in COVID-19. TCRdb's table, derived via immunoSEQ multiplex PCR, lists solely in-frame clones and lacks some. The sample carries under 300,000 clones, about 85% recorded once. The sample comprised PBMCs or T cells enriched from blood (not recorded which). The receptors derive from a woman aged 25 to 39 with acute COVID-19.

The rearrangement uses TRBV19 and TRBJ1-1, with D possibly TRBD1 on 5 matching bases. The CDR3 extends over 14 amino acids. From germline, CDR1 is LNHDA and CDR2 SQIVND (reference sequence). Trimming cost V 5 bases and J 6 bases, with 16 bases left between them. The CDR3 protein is CASSLLQGIAEAFF. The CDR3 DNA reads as TGTGCCAGTAGTCTGCTTCAGGGTATCGCTGAAGCTTTCTTT.

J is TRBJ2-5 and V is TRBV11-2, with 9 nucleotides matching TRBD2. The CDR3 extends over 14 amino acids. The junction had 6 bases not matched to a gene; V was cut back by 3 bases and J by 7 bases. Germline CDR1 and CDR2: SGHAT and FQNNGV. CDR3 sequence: CASSFAGRGGTQYF. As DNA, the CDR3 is TGTGCCAGCAGCTTTGCGGGGCGGGGGGGGACCCAGTACTTC. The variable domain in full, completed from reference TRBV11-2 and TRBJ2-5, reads EAGVAQSPRYKIIEKRQSVAFWCNPISGHATLYWYQQILGQGPKLLIQFQNNGVVDDSQLPKDRFSAERLKGVDSTLKIQPAKLEDSAVYLCASSFAGRGGTQYFGPGTRLLVL.

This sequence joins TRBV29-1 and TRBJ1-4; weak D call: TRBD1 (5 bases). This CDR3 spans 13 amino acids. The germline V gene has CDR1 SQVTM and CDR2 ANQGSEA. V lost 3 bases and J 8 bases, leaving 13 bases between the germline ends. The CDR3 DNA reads TGCAGCGTTGATGGGGGGTTTGGGGAAAAACTGTTTTTT. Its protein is CSVDGGFGEKLFF.

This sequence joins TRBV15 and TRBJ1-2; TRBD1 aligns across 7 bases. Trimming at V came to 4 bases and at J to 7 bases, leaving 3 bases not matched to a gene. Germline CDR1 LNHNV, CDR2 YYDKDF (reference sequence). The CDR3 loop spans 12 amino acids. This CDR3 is CATSTAGGGYTF. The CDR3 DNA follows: TGTGCCACCAGCACTGCAGGGGGTGGCTACACCTTC.

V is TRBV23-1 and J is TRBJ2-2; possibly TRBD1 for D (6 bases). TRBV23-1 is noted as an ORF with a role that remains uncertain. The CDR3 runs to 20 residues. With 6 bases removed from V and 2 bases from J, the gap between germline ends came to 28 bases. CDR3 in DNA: TGCGCCAGCAGCGCCCCGGGCAGCCAAGTCCAGGGGTTAAACACCGGGGAGCTGTTTTTT. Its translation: CASSAPGSQVQGLNTGELFF.

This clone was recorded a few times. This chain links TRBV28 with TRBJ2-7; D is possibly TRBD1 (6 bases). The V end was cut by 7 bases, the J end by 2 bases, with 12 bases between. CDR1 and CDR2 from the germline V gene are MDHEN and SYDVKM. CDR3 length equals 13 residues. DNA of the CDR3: TGTGCCAGCAATGGGGGCGGTACCTACGAGCAGTACTTC. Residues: CASNGGGTYEQYF.

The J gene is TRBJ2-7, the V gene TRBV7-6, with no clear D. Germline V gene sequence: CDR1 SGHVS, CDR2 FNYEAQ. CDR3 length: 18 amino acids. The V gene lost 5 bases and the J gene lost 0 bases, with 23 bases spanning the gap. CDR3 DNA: TGTGCCAGCAGCGACCATCCCCAGGTGGCAAAGCTCTCCTACGAGCAGTACTTC. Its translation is CASSDHPQVAKLSYEQYF.

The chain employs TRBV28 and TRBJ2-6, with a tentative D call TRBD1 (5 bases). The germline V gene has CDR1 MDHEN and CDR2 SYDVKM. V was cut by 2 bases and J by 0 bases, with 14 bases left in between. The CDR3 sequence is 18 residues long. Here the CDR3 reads CASSLESAGLSGANVLTF. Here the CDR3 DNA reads TGTGCCAGCAGTTTAGAGAGTGCAGGGCTCTCTGGGGCCAACGTCCTGACTTTC.

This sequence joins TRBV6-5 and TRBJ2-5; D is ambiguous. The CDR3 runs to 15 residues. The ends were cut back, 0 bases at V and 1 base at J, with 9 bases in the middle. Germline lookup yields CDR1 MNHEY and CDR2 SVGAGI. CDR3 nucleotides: TGTGCCAGCAGTTACTCTGGGCAATTCCAAGAGACCCAGTACTTC. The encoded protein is CASSYSGQFQETQYF.

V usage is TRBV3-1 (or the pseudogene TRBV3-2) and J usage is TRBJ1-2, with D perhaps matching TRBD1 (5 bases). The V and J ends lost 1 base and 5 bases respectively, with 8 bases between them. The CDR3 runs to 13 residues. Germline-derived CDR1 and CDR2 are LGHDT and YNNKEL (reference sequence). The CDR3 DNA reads TGTGCCAGCAGCCAAGGGACAACGTATGGCTACACCTTC. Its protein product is CASSQGTTYGYTF.

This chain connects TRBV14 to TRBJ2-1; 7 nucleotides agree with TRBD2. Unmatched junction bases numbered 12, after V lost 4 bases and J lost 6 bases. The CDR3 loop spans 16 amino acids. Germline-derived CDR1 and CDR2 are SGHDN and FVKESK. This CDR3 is CASSPSWGGTRNEQFF. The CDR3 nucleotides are TGTGCCAGCAGCCCATCTTGGGGGGGGACCCGCAATGAGCAGTTCTTC. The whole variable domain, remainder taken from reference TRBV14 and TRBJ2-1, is EAGVTQFPSHSVIEKGQTVTLRCDPISGHDNLYWYRRVMGKEIKFLLHFVKESKQDESGMPNNRFLAERTGGTYSTLKVQPAELEDSGVYFCASSPSWGGTRNEQFFGPGTRLTVL.